One T cell receptor beta chain is described in this entry. The data were obtained in a study of blood T cell repertoires in COVID-19. Sequenced by immunoSEQ multiplex PCR; TCRdb stores in-frame clones only, minus some. The data show approximately 200,000 clones, approximately 84% seen once. This CDR3 comprises 14 residues. The V gene end was trimmed by 8 bases and the J gene end by 7 bases; junction bases not matched to a gene: 11. Germline CDR1 reads PRHDT; CDR2 reads FYEKMQ (reference sequence). The TCR comes from a man in his fifties or sixties who had recovered from COVID-19. The chain links TRBV13 to TRBJ2-1; 7 positions match TRBD2. Sequenced material: peripheral blood. The CDR3: CASLIGLVGNEQFF. The CDR3 DNA follows: TGTGCCAGCCTAATCGGACTAGTGGGGAATGAGCAGTTCTTC.